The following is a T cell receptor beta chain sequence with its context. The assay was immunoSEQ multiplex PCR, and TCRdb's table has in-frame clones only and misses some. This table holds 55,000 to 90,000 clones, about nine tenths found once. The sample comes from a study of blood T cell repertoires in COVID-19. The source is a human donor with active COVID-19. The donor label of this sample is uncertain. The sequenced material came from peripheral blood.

The CDR3 DNA reads as TGTGCCAGAGTGGGGGGGGCCAGCACAGATACGCAGTATTTT. Protein product: CARVGGASTDTQYF. This chain connects TRBV6-4 to TRBJ2-3; D might be TRBD2 (7 bases). This CDR3 has 14 amino acids. The germline V gene encodes CDR1 MRHNA and CDR2 SNTAGT. V was pared by 9 bases and J by 0 bases, with 13 bases between.